These 32 T cell receptor beta chains were all obtained from the same sample, sequenced in a study of identical twins. TCRdb redid the calling of the 5' RACE reads with MiXCR, one entry per CDR3 protein. Counted here are 130,000 to 150,000 distinct CDR3 sequences, roughly 3.5% occurring once; the ten biggest clones make up around 8.1%. Sequencing input: memory T cells sorted from blood. Every receptor here comes from a man aged 18 to 30 in good health.

The table lists this clonotype with many counts. The CDR3 nucleotides are TGTGCCAGTAGTGAACGCGACAGGGTTCGAGGCGGGGAGCTGTTTTTT. Translating it yields CASSERDRVRGGELFF. This chain links TRBV19 with TRBJ2-2, with TRBD1 identical over 7 bases. Trimming at V came to 5 bases and at J to 7 bases, leaving 13 bases not matched to a gene. Germline values: CDR1 LNHDA, CDR2 SQIVND (reference sequence). The CDR3 is 16 residues long.

This clonotype was detected many times. The gene calls are TRBV18 and TRBJ1-1; perhaps TRBD1 as D (5 bases). The germline V gene encodes CDR1 KGHSH and CDR2 LQKENI. This CDR3 is built from 15 residues. Trimming removed 4 bases from V and 0 bases from J, with 12 bases in between. The CDR3 DNA reads TGTGCCAGCTCACGGACGCAGGGCCTGAACACTGAAGCTTTCTTT. Translation gives CASSRTQGLNTEAFF.

This clonotype occurred many times. The chain couples TRBV20-1 to TRBJ2-6, with a tentative D call TRBD1 (6 bases). The CDR3 runs to 15 residues. V was clipped by 1 base and J by 9 bases, with 16 bases between them. CDR1 DFQATT and CDR2 SNEGSKA come from the germline V gene (reference sequence). The CDR3, as DNA: TGCAGTGCTAGAGGGACAGTCGTAAGTGTCAACGTCCTGACTTTC. This gives the protein CSARGTVVSVNVLTF.

This clonotype was seen only a few times. The chain combines TRBV7-9 with TRBJ2-5; no reliable D call. V shed 3 bases and J shed 8 bases, with 7 bases lying between them. Germline values: CDR1 SEHNR, CDR2 FQNEAQ (reference sequence). This CDR3 contains 11 residues. The chain's CDR3 is CASSFEVTQYF. The CDR3, as DNA: TGTGCCAGCAGCTTCGAAGTAACCCAGTACTTC.

This clonotype has ten or more counts. The V gene is TRBV5-1, the J gene TRBJ1-3, with D perhaps TRBD1 (5 bases). The CDR3 covers 15 residues. The germline V gene encodes CDR1 SGHRS and CDR2 YFSETQ. The ends were cut back, 1 base at V and 1 base at J, with 9 bases in the middle. CDR3 coding DNA: TGCGCCAGCAGCTTGACAGGACCGTCTGGAAACACCATATATTTT. It yields the protein CASSLTGPSGNTIYF.

This clonotype has only a few counts. The chain carries TRBV19 and TRBJ1-2; tentative D call: TRBD1 (5 bases). CDR1 LNHDA and CDR2 SQIVND come from the germline V gene (reference sequence). Trimming left V 5 bases short and J 8 bases short, with 21 bases between. This CDR3 comprises 15 residues. The CDR3, as DNA: TGTGCCAGTAGTGGGGCGTCAGGGAGAAGTGGGGGCTACACCTTC. It yields the protein CASSGASGRSGGYTF.

This clonotype has a count of ten or more. The chain carries TRBV20-1 and TRBJ2-1, with 9 bases that match TRBD2. Germline lookup yields CDR1 DFQATT and CDR2 SNEGSKA (reference sequence). This CDR3 spans 10 amino acids. The J segment lost 13 bases and the V segment lost 6 bases, leaving 4 bases of the junction unmatched. For the CDR3, the DNA is TGCAGTGCCCTGCGGGAGGGCCAGTTCTTC. Its protein is CSALREGQFF.

This clonotype turned up a few times. CDR3 amino acids: CASRPSQTGELFF. The CDR3 coding sequence is TGTGCCAGCAGACCCTCACAGACCGGGGAGCTGTTTTTT. The J gene is TRBJ2-2, the V gene TRBV14; no firm D call. V was pared by 6 bases and J by 5 bases, with 10 bases between. The CDR3 runs to 13 residues. Germline V gene data show CDR1 as SGHDN and CDR2 as FVKESK.

The sample holds many counts of this clonotype. The chain combines TRBV11-2 with TRBJ2-2; 9 nucleotides agree with TRBD1. The trim removed 3 bases at V and 3 bases at J, leaving 2 bases unmatched. The germline V gene has CDR1 SGHAT and CDR2 FQNNGV. The CDR3 contains 15 residues. The CDR3 spells CASSFGTGHTGELFF. CDR3 nucleotides: TGTGCCAGCAGCTTCGGGACAGGGCACACCGGGGAGCTGTTTTTT. Full variable domain (missing parts from reference TRBV11-2 and TRBJ2-2): EAGVAQSPRYKIIEKRQSVAFWCNPISGHATLYWYQQILGQGPKLLIQFQNNGVVDDSQLPKDRFSAERLKGVDSTLKIQPAKLEDSAVYLCASSFGTGHTGELFFGEGSRLTVL.

In its sample, this clonotype was seen many times. The V gene is TRBV5-4, the J gene TRBJ2-1; D is unresolved. The germline V gene encodes CDR1 SGHNT and CDR2 YYREEE (reference sequence). Trimming stripped 2 bases from V and 0 bases from J, with 9 bases between. The CDR3 runs to 15 residues. CDR3 coding DNA: TGTGCCAGCAGCTTTTCCGCTAGCTCCTACAATGAGCAGTTCTTC. Protein: CASSFSASSYNEQFF.

This clonotype was seen repeatedly, ten times or more. The chain uses TRBV3-1 and TRBJ2-6; D gene uncertain. V lost 4 bases, J lost 2 bases, and 9 bases lay in between. From germline, CDR1 is LGHDT and CDR2 YNNKEL (reference sequence). CDR3 length equals 15 residues. CDR3 protein: CASSPPQTGANVLTF. The CDR3 DNA follows: TGTGCCAGCAGCCCGCCTCAAACTGGGGCCAACGTCCTGACTTTC.

Written as DNA, the CDR3 is TGCAGTGCTAGTAAGGCGGGTTCGGGACTAGCGGGAGTCTACGAGCAGTACTTC. This encodes CSASKAGSGLAGVYEQYF. This chain joins TRBV20-1 and TRBJ2-7, with 14 bases fitting TRBD2. This CDR3 is built from 18 residues. The trim removed 3 bases at V and 3 bases at J, leaving 13 bases unmatched. Germline loops: CDR1 DFQATT, CDR2 SNEGSKA (reference sequence).

At least ten counts were recorded for this clonotype. The chain joins TRBV2 to TRBJ2-5; weak D call: TRBD2 (6 bases). Germline lookup yields CDR1 SNHLY and CDR2 FYNNEI. The V gene lost 8 bases and the J gene lost 5 bases, with 9 bases spanning the gap. The CDR3 is made up of 11 amino acids. The CDR3 spells CASLSGETQYF. CDR3 bases: TGTGCCAGCCTCAGCGGGGAGACCCAGTACTTC.

This clonotype was recorded many times. CDR3 amino acids: CASSSERGGRNTGELFF. The CDR3 DNA is TGCGCCAGCAGCTCCGAGCGCGGGGGTCGGAACACCGGGGAGCTGTTTTTT. The chain joins TRBV5-1 to TRBJ2-2; 7 nucleotides line up with TRBD2. The CDR3 runs 17 residues. Germline loops: CDR1 SGHRS, CDR2 YFSETQ. V shed 3 bases and J 1 base; nucleotides not matched to a gene: 9.

This clonotype was seen repeatedly, ten times or more. The chain carries TRBV20-1 and TRBJ1-6; the match to TRBD1 covers 10 bases. This CDR3 is 15 amino acids long. CDR1 is DFQATT, CDR2 SNEGSKA, per germline (reference sequence). V shed 5 bases and J 7 bases; nucleotides not matched to a gene: 8. The CDR3 nucleotides are TGCAGTGCTCCCAGAAGACAGGGGGCAAATTCACCCCTCCACTTT. Amino acids: CSAPRRQGANSPLHF.

This clonotype was observed many times. The chain combines TRBV5-1 with TRBJ2-3; 9 positions match TRBD2. Per the germline V gene, CDR1 is SGHRS and CDR2 is YFSETQ. CDR3 length: 17 amino acids. V lost 5 bases, J lost 0 bases, and 10 bases stayed unmatched. The CDR3 spells CASSTGSGRTSTDTQYF. In nucleotides, the CDR3 is TGCGCCAGCAGTACGGGGAGCGGGAGGACTAGCACAGATACGCAGTATTTT.

This clonotype has ten or more counts. The V call is TRBV10-3, the J call TRBJ2-2; 8 bases fit TRBD1. Germline CDR1 and CDR2: ENHRY and SYGVKD. V was pared by 10 bases and J by 4 bases, with 8 bases of the junction left unmatched. This CDR3 comprises 14 residues. The CDR3 DNA sequence: TGTGCCACCAAGGGAGGACAGGGCACCGGGGAGCTGTTTTTT. Its translation is CATKGGQGTGELFF.

There are many counts of this clonotype. The gene calls are TRBV20-1 and TRBJ2-1, with TRBD2 identical over 7 bases. The germline V gene has CDR1 DFQATT and CDR2 SNEGSKA (reference sequence). The V gene end was trimmed by 0 bases and the J gene end by 7 bases; junction bases not matched to a gene: 9. This CDR3 is 15 amino acids long. In nucleotides, the CDR3 is TGCAGTGCTAGAGATGGCGGGAGAGTTGGGAATGAGCAGTTCTTC. It is translated as CSARDGGRVGNEQFF.

Only a few counts were recorded for this clonotype. The J gene is TRBJ2-5, the V gene TRBV28; 11 bases are a match to TRBD1. Germline CDR1 and CDR2: MDHEN and SYDVKM. This CDR3 is 15 amino acids long. J gave up 2 bases and V 4 bases, and 3 bases lay outside the gene matches. The CDR3 here is CASSSRDRGQETQYF. In DNA, the CDR3 is TGTGCCAGCAGTTCCCGGGACAGGGGGCAAGAGACCCAGTACTTC.

This clonotype was detected many times. The chain employs TRBV3-1 and TRBJ1-5, with TRBD1 matching over 10 bases. Unmatched junction bases numbered 9, after V lost 1 base and J lost 0 bases. The CDR3 runs to 19 residues. The germline gives CDR1 LGHDT, CDR2 YNNKEL (reference sequence). Here the CDR3 reads CASSQGTGTGDYSNQPQHF. DNA of the CDR3: TGTGCCAGCAGCCAAGGGACCGGGACAGGGGACTATAGCAATCAGCCCCAGCATTTT.

This clonotype was counted at least ten times. The chain uses TRBV5-1 and TRBJ2-3; a weak D match, TRBD2 (6 bases). The CDR3 is 15 residues long. CDR1 and CDR2 from the germline V gene are SGHRS and YFSETQ. Trimming cost V 2 bases and J 6 bases, with 16 bases left between them. CDR3 residues: CASSFRRAWGDTQYF. CDR3 coding DNA: TGCGCCAGCAGCTTCCGGAGGGCCTGGGGGGATACGCAGTATTTT.

The sample holds many counts of this clonotype. The rearrangement uses TRBV5-1 and TRBJ2-1; 14 nucleotides align to TRBD2. V lost 0 bases, J lost 7 bases, and 6 bases stayed unmatched. From germline, CDR1 is SGHRS and CDR2 YFSETQ. The CDR3 consists of 17 residues. The CDR3 sequence: CASSLVGTSGSGNEQFF. CDR3 in DNA: TGCGCCAGCAGCTTGGTGGGGACTAGCGGGAGTGGAAATGAGCAGTTCTTC.

This clonotype was detected ten times or more. The gene calls are TRBV12-3 or TRBV12-4 and TRBJ1-1; unclear D gene. CDR3 length: 12 residues. Trimming took 6 bases from V and 5 from J, leaving 10 bases between them. CDR3 region: CASRPGRTEAFF. The CDR3 DNA reads TGTGCCAGCAGGCCGGGAAGGACTGAAGCTTTCTTT.

This clonotype was recorded many times. V usage is TRBV5-6 and J usage is TRBJ1-2; D unclear. The germline V gene encodes CDR1 SGHDT and CDR2 YYEEEE. CDR3 length equals 15 residues. The V gene lost 0 bases and the J gene lost 3 bases, with 12 bases spanning the gap. This CDR3 reads CASSLGPNTDYGYTF. The CDR3 nucleotides are TGTGCCAGCAGCTTGGGGCCGAATACAGACTATGGCTACACCTTC.

This clonotype was counted at least ten times. The chain couples TRBV11-1 to TRBJ2-1; D might be TRBD1 or TRBD2, each matching 6 bases. Trimming took off 0 bases at V and 5 bases at J, with 20 bases between the two ends. CDR3 size: 18 residues. In germline, CDR1 is SGHAT, CDR2 FQDESV (reference sequence). The CDR3 loop reads CASSLASSGGGANNEQFF. The CDR3 region has the DNA TGTGCCAGCAGCTTAGCCTCTTCTGGGGGCGGGGCAAACAATGAGCAGTTCTTC.

This clonotype was seen a handful of times. The rearrangement uses TRBV24-1 and TRBJ2-1; 7 bases match TRBD2. In germline, CDR1 is KGHDR, CDR2 SFDVKD. The CDR3 extends over 14 amino acids. J lost 15 bases, V lost 0 bases, and 10 bases had no gene match. CDR3 sequence: CATSDLMLAERLFF. CDR3 DNA sequence: TGTGCCACCAGTGATTTGATGCTAGCGGAAAGGCTGTTCTTC.

This clonotype was observed many times. The rearrangement uses TRBV5-1 and TRBJ2-5; TRBD2 is a possible D gene (7 bases). Looked up from germline, CDR1 is SGHRS and CDR2 is YFSETQ. Trimming removed 5 bases at V and 2 bases at J, with 16 bases between. The CDR3 loop spans 15 amino acids. The CDR3 spells CASRRTAGPQETQYF. Here the CDR3 DNA reads TGCGCCAGCAGGCGGACAGCGGGGCCACAAGAGACCCAGTACTTC.

This clonotype was found many times. This chain links TRBV20-1 with TRBJ2-7; 15 bases are a match to TRBD2. There are 16 residues in the CDR3. Germline assignment: CDR1 DFQATT and CDR2 SNEGSKA (reference sequence). V lost 2 bases, J lost 4 bases, and 6 bases stayed unmatched. DNA for the CDR3: TGCAGTGCTAGACGGACTAGCGGGAGGGCCTCGTACGAGCAGTACTTC. Protein sequence: CSARRTSGRASYEQYF.

This clonotype was seen many times. This chain connects TRBV5-1 to TRBJ2-2; D is undetermined. The germline gives CDR1 SGHRS, CDR2 YFSETQ. CDR3 size: 15 residues. Trimming cost V 3 bases and J 3 bases, with 12 bases left between them. This CDR3 reads CASSWMGTDTGELFF. DNA for the CDR3: TGCGCCAGCAGCTGGATGGGCACAGACACCGGGGAGCTGTTTTTT.

This clonotype was seen many times. The chain joins TRBV15 to TRBJ1-1; 7 bases align to TRBD1. V lost 3 bases and J lost 5; bases outside the gene matches: 6. There are 14 residues in the CDR3. The germline V gene has CDR1 LNHNV and CDR2 YYDKDF (reference sequence). CDR3 region: CATSRDLRGTEAFF. The CDR3 region has the DNA TGTGCCACCAGCAGGGATCTCAGGGGGACTGAAGCTTTCTTT. Based on the CDR3 plus reference TRBV15 and TRBJ1-1, the full variable domain is DAMVIQNPRYQVTQFGKPVTLSCSQTLNHNVMYWYQQKSSQAPKLLFHYYDKDFNNEADTPDNFQSRRPNTSFCFLDIRSPGLGDTAMYLCATSRDLRGTEAFFGQGTRLTVV.

This clonotype came up many times. The V gene is TRBV27, the J gene TRBJ2-7; 10 bases are a match to TRBD1. J gave up 3 bases and V 8 bases, and 19 bases lay outside the gene matches. CDR1 and CDR2 (germline): MNHEY, SMNVEV (reference sequence). CDR3 length equals 18 residues. The CDR3: CASGQGVTAGNERYEQYV. The CDR3 DNA follows: TGTGCCAGCGGACAGGGGGTAACAGCGGGCAACGAGCGCTACGAGCAGTACGTC.

This clonotype was counted ten times or more. The chain links TRBV4-3 to TRBJ2-7; 12 nucleotides line up with TRBD2. Per germline, CDR1 LGHNA and CDR2 YSLEER. The CDR3 totals 14 residues. The V and J ends lost 1 base and 6 bases, in that order; junction bases with no gene match: 1. CDR3 nucleotide sequence: TGCGCCAGCAGCCAAGGACTAGCGGGAGTCGAGCAGTACTTC. This gives the protein CASSQGLAGVEQYF.